The sequence of this T cell receptor beta chain was determined in a study of beta chain features in type 1 diabetes. Turning to the study itself: When patients were set against healthy donors, age, gender and cell yields were similar.

V lost 3 bases, J lost 0 bases, and 6 bases stayed unmatched. The CDR3 sequence is 16 residues long. CDR1 is SGHRS and CDR2 is YFSETQ in the germline V gene. This clone was seen more than once but under ten times. Its matching antigen is unknown. Study-wide points: Insertions were fewer and deletions more numerous at VDJ junctions in type 1 diabetes patients. PCR, the amplification step, might favor shorter templates, equally in patients and controls. Any role of HLA type in TCRB rearrangement remained unresolved here. Shortening that was moderate but significant affected the TCRB CDR3s of Type 1 diabetes patients in all four CD4+ subsets.

What was sequenced were expressed TCRB transcripts, since all of the isolated RNA had been reverse transcribed. Some clones are missing from TCRdb's copy, which holds only in-frame ones; the method was immunoSEQ multiplex PCR. The table includes around 97,000 clones, 25% to 30% detected once. This clonotype was sampled from a woman under 30 with type 1 diabetes. J is TRBJ2-3 and V is TRBV5-1; 8 bases map to TRBD2. Material for sequencing was central memory CD4+ T cells from blood. This CDR3 reads CASSWGAGVSTDTQYF. CDR3 nucleotide sequence: TGCGCCAGCAGCTGGGGAGCGGGAGTGAGCACAGATACGCAGTATTTT.